This T cell receptor (beta chain) was identified during a study of blood T cell repertoires in COVID-19. TCRdb's copy holds only in-frame clones and misses some; the assay was immunoSEQ multiplex PCR. Among 150,000 to 200,000 clones listed, approximately 90% were seen once. CDR3 length: 16 amino acids. The V segment lost 0 bases and the J segment 3 bases; nucleotides outside the gene matches: 5. In germline, CDR1 is SGDLS, CDR2 YYNGEE. This chain connects TRBV9 to TRBJ2-2; 7 nucleotides agree with TRBD1. The sequencing sample was made of peripheral blood. This clonotype originated in a human donor in a cohort sampled during active COVID-19. The CDR3 loop reads CASSVEGTVYTGELFF. The CDR3 DNA is TGTGCCAGCAGCGTAGAAGGGACAGTATACACCGGGGAGCTGTTTTTT.